This T cell receptor (beta chain) was profiled in a study of response to subunit inactivated influenza vaccine. TCRdb fed the RT-PCR reads into MiXCR, producing one record per CDR3 protein. The sample records more than 450,000 distinct CDR3 sequences, approximately 7.6% being singletons. Germline CDR1 is SEHNR and CDR2 is FQNEAQ (reference sequence). The V segment lost 1 base and the J segment 3 bases; nucleotides outside the gene matches: 5. This CDR3 comprises 17 residues. This clonotype came up a few times. The source was PBMCs from blood, collected around 2 years after vaccination. The sequence was obtained from a man between 50 and 69 years old who received an inactivated influenza vaccine. V is TRBV7-9 and J is TRBJ2-4; 11 nucleotides match TRBD2. The CDR3 spells CASSLVLTSGNKNIQYF. The DNA of the CDR3 is TGTGCCAGCAGCTTAGTCTTGACTAGCGGGAACAAAAACATTCAGTACTTC.